Listed below are T cell receptor beta chains from one sample, sequenced in a study of CD8 T cells in Susac syndrome. TCRdb passed the immunoSEQ multiplex PCR reads through MiXCR, listing each CDR3 protein once. The profile covers approximately 100,000 distinct CDR3 sequences, with 85% to 95% appearing a single time and roughly 0.12% taken by the ten largest. The sample taken for sequencing was CD8+ T cells from PBMCs. Receptors were obtained from a human donor in good health. Both conserved end residues are part of each CDR3. D genes are given only for firm matches. Expanded clones get a size class; other rows say once, few or many, or leave the size out.

j_call v_call d_call clone_size cdr3_nt cdr3_aa
TRBJ2-5 TRBV29-1 . . TGCAGCGTTGAACGGGACGTAAAAAGCGGGACCCAGTACTTC CSVERDVKSGTQYF
TRBJ2-7 TRBV6-2/TRBV6-3 TRBD2 few TGTGCCAGCCTCTTGAACGGGGGGGCCTACGAGCAGTACTTC CASLLNGGAYEQYF
TRBJ1-1 TRBV18 . once TGTGCCAGCTCCCGGACTCCGGTGGACACTGAAGCTTTCTTT CASSRTPVDTEAFF
TRBJ2-3 TRBV7-8 . . TGTGCCAGCAGCTTGGGGCTGCCCCCAGATACGCAGTATTTT CASSLGLPPDTQYF
TRBJ2-5 TRBV20-1 . . TGCAGTGCTAGAGGGGGTGGGATAAAAGAGACCCAGTACTTC CSARGGGIKETQYF
TRBJ2-7 TRBV6-2/TRBV6-3 . . TGTGCCAGCAGACATTTACAGGGACCGAACTCCTACGAGCAGTACTTC CASRHLQGPNSYEQYF
TRBJ1-2 TRBV20-1 . . TGCAGTGCTAGAACAGGAGTGGGCTATGGCTACACCTTC CSARTGVGYGYTF
TRBJ2-3 TRBV18 . . TGTGCCAGCTCCCCTTCACACTCTAGCACAGATACGCAGTATTTT CASSPSHSSTDTQYF
TRBJ2-1 TRBV6-2/TRBV6-3 . . TGTGCCAGCAGTCCTCTCAATGAGCAGTTCTTC CASSPLNEQFF
TRBJ2-5 TRBV7-2 TRBD2 . TGTGCCAGCAGCCGAACGGGACTAGCGGTCGAAGAGACCCAGTACTTC CASSRTGLAVEETQYF
TRBJ2-6 TRBV7-9 . . TGTGCCAGCAGCCGCCGTGGGGCCAACGTCCTGACTTTC CASSRRGANVLTF
TRBJ2-7 TRBV11-1 . . TGTGCCAGCAGCGACCACACTCAGGGATCCTACGAGCAGTACTTC CASSDHTQGSYEQYF
TRBJ2-1 TRBV3-1 . . TGTGCCAGCAGCCCTTGGACTATCCGCTCCTACAATGAGCAGTTCTTC CASSPWTIRSYNEQFF
TRBJ2-2 TRBV29-1 . . TGCAGCGTTGTCGGGGGCGCCGGGGAGCTGTTTTTT CSVVGGAGELFF
TRBJ1-1 TRBV29-1 . . TGCAGCGTGAAGCGACGGACCACTGAAGCTTTCTTT CSVKRRTTEAFF
TRBJ1-5 TRBV7-6 . . TGTGCCAGCAGCCAAACTACGGTGGAGCCCCAGCATTTT CASSQTTVEPQHF
TRBJ1-2 TRBV2 . . TGTGCCAGCGGTGAGCGGGCCTATGGCTACACCTTC CASGERAYGYTF
TRBJ1-1 TRBV30 . . TGTGCCTGGACAGGCACTGAAGCTTTCTTT CAWTGTEAFF
TRBJ2-7 TRBV7-2 TRBD2 . TGTGCCAGCAGCTTAGATTTTAGCGGGACCTCCTACGAGCAGTACTTC CASSLDFSGTSYEQYF
TRBJ2-7 TRBV27 TRBD1 . TGTGCCAGCAGTTCCGGGACAGGGGGTTACGAGCAGTACTTC CASSSGTGGYEQYF
TRBJ1-1 TRBV18 . . TGTGCCAGCTCACTGAAAACCGACAGGAAGAACACTGAAGCTTTCTTT CASSLKTDRKNTEAFF
TRBJ2-3 TRBV5-4 TRBD2 . TGTGCCAGCAGCCCAGGACTAGCGGGGGTTACAGATACGCAGTATTTT CASSPGLAGVTDTQYF
TRBJ2-5 TRBV10-3 . . TGTGCCATCAACAGCCGGGACACCCAAGAGACCCAGTACTTC CAINSRDTQETQYF
TRBJ1-2 TRBV5-1 . . TGCGCCAGCACCCTCTCGGGGGGGGCTGAGGGCTACACCTTC CASTLSGGAEGYTF
TRBJ2-3 TRBV20-1 TRBD2 . TGCAGTGCTAGCCGACCGGGACTATCGAATACGCAGTATTTT CSASRPGLSNTQYF
TRBJ2-2 TRBV6-1 . . TGTGCCAGCAGGGGACAAATAAACACCGGGGAGCTGTTTTTT CASRGQINTGELFF
TRBJ2-3 TRBV19 . . TGTGCCAGTAGTGGGGCAGGGGGGAACACAGATACGCAGTATTTT CASSGAGGNTDTQYF
TRBJ1-6 TRBV6-1 TRBD1 . TGTGCCAGCGGACAGGGACAGTGGGATTCACCCCTCCACTTT CASGQGQWDSPLHF